The 2 T cell receptor beta chains listed next were all sequenced from one sample in a study of T cell clonotyping in hematopoietic cell transplantation. TCRdb's copy holds only in-frame clones and misses some; the assay was immunoSEQ multiplex PCR. There are over 10,000 clones in the sample; less than 95% occur only once, and almost 0.8% lies in the top ten. The sample taken for sequencing was peripheral blood mononuclear cells. The receptors shown here come from a woman in her forties or fifties in good health. Some clones in this sample may be carry-over from other donors' samples.

V usage is TRBV4-3 and J usage is TRBJ1-6; D perhaps matches TRBD1 (5 bases). Between the trimmed V and J ends, which lost 0 bases and 12 bases, there was a span of 9 bases. Germline V gene lookup returns CDR1 LGHNA and CDR2 YSLEER. This CDR3 has 13 residues. The CDR3 spells CASSQDQRGPLHF. In DNA, the CDR3 is TGCGCCAGCAGCCAAGATCAAAGGGGACCCCTCCACTTT.

The chain joins TRBV4-3 to TRBJ1-1; 10 bases are shared with TRBD1. The ends lost 4 bases at V and 10 bases at J; junction bases unmatched: 12. The germline V gene has CDR1 LGHNA and CDR2 YSLEER. This CDR3 has 15 residues. The CDR3 here is CASSPPGQGMFGAFF. The CDR3 region has the DNA TGCGCCAGCAGCCCCCCGGGACAGGGGATGTTCGGAGCTTTCTTT.